These T cell receptor beta chains were read from a single sample in a study of cytomegalovirus exposure and HLA in healthy donors. Profiling relied on immunoSEQ multiplex PCR, and the TCRdb table lists in-frame clones only, not all of them. This repertoire shows 180,000 or so clones, around 78% found once; its top ten account for around 1.6%. The sequencing input was PBMCs. These receptors originate from a man aged 18-30 years in good health and CMV-seronegative. CDR3s include the opening cysteine and the closing phenylalanine or tryptophan. A D gene is named only where the DNA matches it firmly. Rows may omit the clone size; those that give it use once, few, many or a size class.

clone size	V gene	D gene	J gene	CDR3 protein	CDR3 DNA
NA	TRBV9	NA	TRBJ1-1	CASSKGHPNTEAFF	TGTGCCAGCAGCAAGGGACATCCAAACACTGAAGCTTTCTTT
few	TRBV7-9	TRBD1	TRBJ2-7	CATTGVRPYEQYF	TGTGCTACGACAGGGGTAAGACCCTACGAGCAGTACTTC
NA	TRBV5-4	TRBD2	TRBJ2-1	CASSLALAASYNEQFF	TGTGCCAGCAGCTTGGCTCTAGCGGCCTCCTACAATGAGCAGTTCTTC
once	TRBV13	NA	TRBJ2-3	CASSTLRGASTDTQYF	TGTGCCAGCAGCACCCTACGGGGGGCAAGCACAGATACGCAGTATTTT
NA	TRBV5-1	NA	TRBJ2-7	CASSWDLTYEQYF	TGCGCCAGCAGCTGGGACTTAACCTACGAGCAGTACTTC
NA	TRBV6-5	NA	TRBJ1-1	CASGGGGTFF	TGTGCCAGCGGCGGGGGGGGGACTTTCTTT
NA	TRBV6-5	TRBD2	TRBJ2-7	CASRGLAGTYEQYF	TGTGCCAGCAGGGGACTAGCGGGAACCTACGAGCAGTACTTC
NA	TRBV30	TRBD2	TRBJ2-3	CAQSSGVPDTQYF	TGTGCGCAATCTAGCGGGGTCCCAGATACGCAGTATTTT
NA	TRBV28	TRBD2	TRBJ2-7	CASRSTSGRSYEQYF	TGTGCCAGCAGGTCGACTAGCGGGAGGTCCTACGAGCAGTACTTC
once	TRBV7-2	TRBD1	TRBJ2-2	CASSLDRAGTGELFF	TGTGCCAGCAGCTTGGACAGGGCCGGCACCGGGGAGCTGTTTTTT
NA	TRBV6-5	TRBD1	TRBJ1-1	CASSRTGRAEAFF	TGTGCCAGCAGTCGGACAGGGAGGGCTGAAGCTTTCTTT
NA	TRBV18	NA	TRBJ1-6	CASSQGDGSPLHF	TGTGCCAGCTCACAGGGGGACGGCTCACCCCTCCACTTT
NA	TRBV4-1	NA	TRBJ2-7	CASSDTRGGSLQYF	TGCGCCAGCAGCGACACCCGAGGAGGGTCTCTACAGTACTTC
few	TRBV27	TRBD1	TRBJ1-6	CASSLGGQGSYNSPLHF	TGTGCCAGCAGTTTGGGTGGACAGGGGAGTTATAATTCACCCCTCCACTTT